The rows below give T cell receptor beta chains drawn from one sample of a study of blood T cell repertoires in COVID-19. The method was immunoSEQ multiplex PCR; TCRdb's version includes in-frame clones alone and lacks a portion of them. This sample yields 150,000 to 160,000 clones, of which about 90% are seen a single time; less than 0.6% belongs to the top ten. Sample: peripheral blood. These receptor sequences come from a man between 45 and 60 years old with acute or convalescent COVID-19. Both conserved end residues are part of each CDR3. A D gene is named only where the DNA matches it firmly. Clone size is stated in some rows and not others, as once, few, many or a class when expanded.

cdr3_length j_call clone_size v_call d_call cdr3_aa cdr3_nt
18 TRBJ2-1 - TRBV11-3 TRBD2 CASSLGGSGRADYNEQFF TGTGCCAGCAGCTTAGGGGGTAGCGGGAGGGCCGACTACAATGAGCAGTTCTTC
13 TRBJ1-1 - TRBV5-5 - CASSRTTGSGAFF TGTGCCAGCAGCCGCACCACAGGGAGTGGGGCTTTCTTT
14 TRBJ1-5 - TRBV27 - CASSRGNSNQPQHF TGTGCCAGCAGCCGCGGTAATAGCAATCAGCCCCAGCATTTT
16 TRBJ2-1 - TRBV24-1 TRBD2 CATSAYLAANYNEQFF TGTGCCACCAGTGCGTACCTAGCGGCAAACTACAATGAGCAGTTCTTC
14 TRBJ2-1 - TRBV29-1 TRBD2 CSARELAGVGEQFF TGCAGCGCAAGAGAACTAGCGGGAGTCGGGGAGCAGTTCTTC
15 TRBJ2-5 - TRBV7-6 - CASSPPVGGGETQYF TGTGCCAGCAGCCCCCCAGTTGGGGGCGGAGAGACCCAGTACTTC
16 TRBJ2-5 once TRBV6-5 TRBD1 CASSYSFGTGKETQYF TGTGCCAGCAGTTACTCCTTCGGGACAGGGAAAGAGACCCAGTACTTC
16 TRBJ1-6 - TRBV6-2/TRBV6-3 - CTSSDRQRAYNSPLHF TGTACCAGCAGTGACCGACAGCGAGCCTATAATTCACCCCTCCACTTT
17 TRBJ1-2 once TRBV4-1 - CASSQDSGIPANYGYTF TGCGCCAGCAGCCAAGACTCAGGGATCCCAGCTAACTATGGCTACACCTTC
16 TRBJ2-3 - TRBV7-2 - CASSLDRDISADTQYF TGTGCCAGCAGCTTAGACAGGGATATTTCTGCAGATACGCAGTATTTT
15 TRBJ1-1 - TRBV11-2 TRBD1 CASSGITGAGAEAFF TGTGCCAGCAGCGGTATAACAGGGGCTGGGGCTGAAGCTTTCTTT
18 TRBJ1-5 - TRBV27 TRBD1 CASSTTGTGVRGNQPQHF TGTGCCAGCAGCACGACCGGGACAGGGGTTCGGGGCAATCAGCCCCAGCATTTT
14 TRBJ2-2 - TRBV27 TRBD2 CASSVGTSGGELFF TGTGCCAGCAGTGTAGGGACTAGCGGCGGGGAGCTGTTTTTT
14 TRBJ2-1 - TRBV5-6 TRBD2 CASSLGLAGNEQFF TGTGCCAGCAGCTTGGGTCTAGCGGGGAATGAGCAGTTCTTC
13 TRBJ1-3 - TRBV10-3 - CAIGGPTGNTIYF TGTGCCATCGGAGGACCCACTGGAAACACCATATATTTT
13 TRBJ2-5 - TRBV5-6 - CASSLASEETQYF TGTGCCAGCAGCTTGGCCAGCGAAGAGACCCAGTACTTC
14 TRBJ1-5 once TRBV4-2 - CASSQGGDNQPQHF TGTGCCAGCAGCCAAGGGGGGGATAATCAGCCCCAGCATTTT
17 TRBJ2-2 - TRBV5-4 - CASSRTARSSNTGELFF TGTGCCAGCAGCAGGACAGCACGATCATCGAACACCGGGGAGCTGTTTTTT
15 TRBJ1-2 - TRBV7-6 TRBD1 CASSPSTGANYGYTF TGTGCCAGCAGCCCCTCGACAGGGGCGAATTATGGCTACACCTTC
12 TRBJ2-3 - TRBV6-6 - CAARTGTDTQYF TGTGCCGCCCGGACAGGCACAGATACGCAGTATTTT
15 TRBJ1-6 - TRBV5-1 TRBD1 CASSLITGASSPLHF TGCGCCAGCAGCTTGATTACAGGGGCAAGCTCACCCCTCCACTTT
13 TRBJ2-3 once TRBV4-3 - CASSQSSTDTQYF TGCGCCAGCAGCCAGTCTAGCACAGATACGCAGTATTTT
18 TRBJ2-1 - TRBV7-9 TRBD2 CASSLSAGGTSGRSEQFF TGTGCCAGCAGCTTATCTGCTGGGGGGACTAGCGGGAGGAGTGAGCAGTTCTTC
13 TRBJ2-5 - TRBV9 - CASSDRVWETQYF TGTGCCAGCAGCGACAGGGTTTGGGAGACCCAGTACTTC
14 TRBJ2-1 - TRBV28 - CASNSPPEGNEQFF TGTGCCAGCAACAGCCCTCCAGAAGGCAATGAGCAGTTCTTC
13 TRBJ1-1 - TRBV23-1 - CASSHRRNTEAFF TGCGCCAGCAGCCACAGGAGGAACACTGAAGCTTTCTTT